Listed below are T cell receptor beta chains from one sample, sequenced in a study of chemoradiotherapy in HPV16-positive cancers. The repertoire was sequenced with immunoSEQ multiplex PCR; TCRdb's copy has only in-frame clones and lacks some. Of about 32,000 clones detected, roughly 77% appear once; the ten largest clones hold about 3.8%. The starting material was blood, obtained from a patient who underwent chemoradiotherapy. The receptors originated from a human donor with HPV-associated anogenital cancer. Both conserved end residues are part of each CDR3. D genes are given only for firm matches. Expanded clones get a size class; other rows say once, few or many, or leave the size out.

j_gene,v_gene,abundance,d_gene,len,CDR3aa,CDR3nt
TRBJ2-7,TRBV28,-,TRBD2,15,CASRLGRDGSYEQYF,TGTGCCAGCAGATTAGGGAGGGACGGTAGCTACGAGCAGTACTTC
TRBJ2-3,TRBV10-3,-,TRBD1,16,CAISEKQGARTDTQYF,TGTGCCATCAGTGAGAAGCAGGGGGCGAGGACAGATACGCAGTATTTT
TRBJ2-1,TRBV5-1,-,TRBD2,16,CASSPTSGGALNEQFF,TGCGCCAGCAGCCCTACGAGCGGGGGGGCCCTGAATGAGCAGTTCTTC
TRBJ2-1,TRBV7-9,-,-,17,CASSPLRGFDSYNEQFF,TGTGCCAGCAGCCCCTTGCGGGGCTTCGACTCCTACAATGAGCAGTTCTTC
TRBJ2-1,TRBV7-3,-,TRBD1,16,CASSRGSGTGVNEQFF,TGTGCCAGCAGCCGCGGATCCGGGACAGGGGTAAATGAGCAGTTCTTC
TRBJ2-1,TRBV15,-,-,12,CATSRDGIQQFF,TGTGCCACCAGCAGAGATGGGATACAGCAGTTCTTC
TRBJ2-3,TRBV7-9,-,TRBD1,16,CASSLGGQGASDTQYF,TGTGCCAGCAGCTTGGGGGGACAGGGGGCATCAGATACGCAGTATTTT
TRBJ2-7,TRBV5-1,-,-,13,CASSLSNGYEQYF,TGCGCCAGCAGCTTGTCGAATGGCTACGAGCAGTACTTC
TRBJ2-4,TRBV27,-,TRBD1,13,CASKTQQGNIQYF,TGTGCCAGCAAAACCCAACAGGGGAACATTCAGTACTTC
TRBJ1-1,TRBV19,-,TRBD1,15,CASSIAGTVNTEAFF,TGTGCCAGTAGTATAGCCGGGACAGTGAACACTGAAGCTTTCTTT
TRBJ1-2,TRBV7-9,once,-,13,CASSFGGGYGYTF,TGTGCCAGCAGCTTTGGCGGGGGCTATGGCTACACCTTC
TRBJ1-1,TRBV11-2,few,-,12,CASSFYDTEAFF,TGTGCCAGCAGCTTTTACGACACTGAAGCTTTCTTT
TRBJ2-2,TRBV7-9,few,TRBD2,16,CASSLVSLAGTGELFF,TGTGCCAGCAGCTTAGTATCCCTAGCGGGCACCGGGGAGCTGTTTTTT
TRBJ2-3,TRBV7-9,-,-,15,CASTLQGYGTDTQYF,TGTGCCAGCACCCTACAGGGCTATGGGACAGATACGCAGTATTTT
TRBJ1-2,TRBV19,medium-sized,-,15,CASSIGFRARSGYTF,TGTGCCAGTAGTATCGGTTTCAGGGCGCGGAGTGGCTACACCTTC
TRBJ1-2,TRBV28,few,-,15,CASIRRGEENYGYTF,TGTGCCAGCATCCGGAGGGGGGAGGAAAACTATGGCTACACCTTC
TRBJ2-1,TRBV25-1,-,-,15,CASSGDNTGYNEQFF,TGTGCCAGCAGTGGGGACAACACCGGCTACAATGAGCAGTTCTTC
TRBJ1-5,TRBV28,-,-,12,CQSGVSNQPQHF,TGTCAATCGGGGGTGAGCAATCAGCCCCAGCATTTT
TRBJ2-2,TRBV7-6,-,-,13,CASSWTATGELFF,TGTGCCAGCAGCTGGACAGCAACCGGGGAGCTGTTTTTT
TRBJ1-5,TRBV2,-,-,13,CASSPAGGQPQHF,TGTGCCAGCAGCCCTGCGGGGGGCCAGCCCCAGCATTTT
TRBJ2-7,TRBV29-1,once,TRBD1,12,CSAEGQTYEQYF,TGCAGCGCCGAGGGACAGACTTACGAGCAGTACTTC
TRBJ2-5,TRBV2,-,-,12,CASSETGGTQYF,TGTGCCAGCAGTGAAACAGGTGGGACCCAGTACTTC
TRBJ1-5,TRBV30,-,-,13,CAWNEGLSQPQHF,TGTGCCTGGAATGAGGGGCTAAGCCAGCCCCAGCATTTT
TRBJ1-5,TRBV2,-,-,14,CASSEMLSNQPQHF,TGTGCCAGCAGTGAGATGCTCAGCAATCAGCCCCAGCATTTT
TRBJ1-1,TRBV5-6,-,-,15,CASSSSSKMNTEAFF,TGTGCCAGCAGCTCGTCTTCCAAAATGAACACTGAAGCTTTCTTT
TRBJ1-3,TRBV7-2,-,TRBD1,15,CASRNRGRGGNTIYF,TGTGCCAGCAGAAACAGGGGCCGGGGCGGAAACACCATATATTTT
TRBJ2-1,TRBV11-3,-,TRBD2,17,CASSTAGLAGGRNEQFF,TGTGCCAGCAGCACCGCAGGACTAGCGGGGGGGCGTAATGAGCAGTTCTTC
TRBJ1-4,TRBV25-1,-,-,17,CASSEHGSGATNEKLFF,TGTGCCAGCAGTGAACACGGCTCGGGTGCAACTAATGAAAAACTGTTTTTT
TRBJ2-6,TRBV19,-,-,17,CASSWATTSSGANVLTF,TGTGCCAGTAGTTGGGCAACCACCAGTTCTGGGGCCAACGTCCTGACTTTC
TRBJ2-3,TRBV6-6,-,-,14,CASSDTGGTDTQYF,TGTGCCAGCAGTGACACGGGGGGCACAGATACGCAGTATTTT